Below, one T cell receptor beta chain is given with its context. Its antigen remains unidentified. The source of the sample is a study of cytomegalovirus exposure and HLA in healthy donors. Study results and caveats: Earlier results showed most TCR beta V segments being productive about 87% or about 30% of the time.

The study ran its PCR with 60 Vbeta and 13 Jbeta primers. Some clones are missing from TCRdb's copy, which holds only in-frame ones; the method was immunoSEQ multiplex PCR. The table has 140,000 or so clones, 66% seen once; the top ten hold approximately 6.5%. From germline, CDR1 is SGHTA and CDR2 FQGTGA. After removal of 5 bases from V and 2 bases from J, the junction contained 9 bases not matched to a gene. There are 16 residues in the CDR3. The TCR originated in an older woman in good health and CMV-seronegative. This rearrangement joins TRBV7-3 to TRBJ2-3; TRBD2 agrees at 8 bases. The sample consisted of PBMCs. The CDR3 protein is CASSPAGRANTDTQYF. CDR3 in DNA: TGTGCCAGCAGCCCTGCCGGGAGGGCCAACACAGATACGCAGTATTTT.